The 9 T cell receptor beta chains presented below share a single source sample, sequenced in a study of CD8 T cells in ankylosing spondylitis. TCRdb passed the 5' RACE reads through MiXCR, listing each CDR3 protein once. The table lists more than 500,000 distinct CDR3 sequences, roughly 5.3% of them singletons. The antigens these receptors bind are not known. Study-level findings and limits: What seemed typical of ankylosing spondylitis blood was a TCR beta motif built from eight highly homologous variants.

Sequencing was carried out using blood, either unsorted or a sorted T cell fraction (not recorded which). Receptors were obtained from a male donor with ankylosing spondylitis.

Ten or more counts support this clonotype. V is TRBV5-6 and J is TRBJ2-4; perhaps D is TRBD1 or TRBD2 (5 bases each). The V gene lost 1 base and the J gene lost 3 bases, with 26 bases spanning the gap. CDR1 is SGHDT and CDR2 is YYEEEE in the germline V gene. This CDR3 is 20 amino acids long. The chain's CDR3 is CASSLKRLAHGTLGKNIQYF. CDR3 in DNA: TGTGCCAGCAGCTTGAAGCGGCTAGCACATGGGACCCTAGGCAAAAACATTCAGTACTTC.

The CDR3 coding sequence is TGCAGTGTTCGGGACAGATATCAGCCCCAGCATTTT. Translation gives CSVRDRYQPQHF. The rearrangement links TRBV20-1 to TRBJ1-5; 7 bases agree with TRBD1. V was pared by 7 bases and J by 5 bases, with 5 bases of the junction left unmatched. CDR3 length: 12 amino acids. Germline V gene sequence: CDR1 DFQATT, CDR2 SNEGSKA (reference sequence).

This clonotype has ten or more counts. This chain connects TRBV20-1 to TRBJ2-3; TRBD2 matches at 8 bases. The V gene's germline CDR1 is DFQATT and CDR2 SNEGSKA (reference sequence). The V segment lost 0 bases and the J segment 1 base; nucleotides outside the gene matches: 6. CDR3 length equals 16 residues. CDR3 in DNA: TGCAGTGCTAGAGATAGAAGACTAGCGCGCACAGATACGCAGTATTTT. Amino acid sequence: CSARDRRLARTDTQYF.

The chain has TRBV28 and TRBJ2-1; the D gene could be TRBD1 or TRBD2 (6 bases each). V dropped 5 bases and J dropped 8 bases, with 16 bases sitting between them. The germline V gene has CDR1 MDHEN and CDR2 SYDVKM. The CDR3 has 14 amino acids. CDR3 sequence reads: CASSPLGGLYEQFF. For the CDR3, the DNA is TGTGCCAGCAGTCCTCTAGGGGGGCTTTATGAGCAGTTCTTC.

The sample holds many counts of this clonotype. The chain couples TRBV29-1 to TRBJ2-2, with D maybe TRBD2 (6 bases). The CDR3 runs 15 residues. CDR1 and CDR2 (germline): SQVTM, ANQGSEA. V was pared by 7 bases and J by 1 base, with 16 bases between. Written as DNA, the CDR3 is TGCAGCGGGAGGGGTATCGGGATGAACACCGGGGAGCTGTTTTTT. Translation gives CSGRGIGMNTGELFF.

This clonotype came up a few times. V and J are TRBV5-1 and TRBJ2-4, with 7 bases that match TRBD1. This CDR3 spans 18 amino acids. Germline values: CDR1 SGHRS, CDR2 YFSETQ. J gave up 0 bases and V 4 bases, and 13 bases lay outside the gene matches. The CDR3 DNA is TGCGCCAGCAGCATCCCGGGACAGACGAGATTAGCCAAAAACATTCAGTACTTC. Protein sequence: CASSIPGQTRLAKNIQYF.

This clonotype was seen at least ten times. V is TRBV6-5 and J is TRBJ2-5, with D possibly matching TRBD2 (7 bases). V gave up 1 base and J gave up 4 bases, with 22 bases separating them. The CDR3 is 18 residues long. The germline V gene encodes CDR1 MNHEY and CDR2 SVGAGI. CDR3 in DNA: TGTGCCAGCAGTTACTACGCGGGGGCGAGGGGAACAAGAGAGACCCAGTACTTC. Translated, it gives CASSYYAGARGTRETQYF.

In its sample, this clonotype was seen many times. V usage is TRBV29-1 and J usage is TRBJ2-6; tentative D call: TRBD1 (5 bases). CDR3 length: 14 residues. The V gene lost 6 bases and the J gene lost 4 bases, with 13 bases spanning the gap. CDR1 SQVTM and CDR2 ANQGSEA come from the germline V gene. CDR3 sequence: CSVKGPLGANVLTF. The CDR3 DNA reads TGCAGCGTAAAGGGGCCTCTGGGGGCCAACGTCCTGACTTTC.

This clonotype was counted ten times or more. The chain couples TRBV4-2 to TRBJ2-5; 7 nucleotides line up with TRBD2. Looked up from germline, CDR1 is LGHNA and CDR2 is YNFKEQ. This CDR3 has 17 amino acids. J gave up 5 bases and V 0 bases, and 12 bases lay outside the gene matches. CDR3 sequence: CASSQDERTRRWETQYF. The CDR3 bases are TGTGCCAGCAGCCAAGATGAAAGGACTAGGAGGTGGGAGACCCAGTACTTC.